The source of this T cell receptor beta chain is a study of early T cells in non-severe SARS-CoV-2 infection (dated by TCRdb to about 2021). The study in broad terms: TCR sequencing used bulk RNA from unsorted whole blood, so alpha and beta chains could not be paired.

The library relied on 5' RACE. The sample was run on a NextSeq 500. Unique molecular identifiers were attached to individual cDNA molecules in the TCR library protocol so that sequencing error and PCR bias could be corrected. Both TCR alpha and beta chains were sequenced, and tight co-correlation was observed between alpha and beta sequence abundances in each sample. The study's own analysis went as follows. Decombinator V4 was used to annotate TCR sequences for V gene, J gene and CDR3. TCRs were defined as expanded if a significant change between any two time points was detected under a Poisson model with p below 0.0001. TCR abundances were normalised to the total number of TCRs sequenced in each sample and reported as counts per million. TRAV1-2 paired with TRAJ12, TRAJ20 or TRAJ33 defined MAIT TCRs, while TRAV10 paired with TRAJ18 defined iNKT TCRs. VDJdb, accessed 1 November 2021, was searched for CMV, EBV and SARS-CoV-2 annotated TCRs, excluding TCRs annotated for multiple antigens. TCRdb reworked the public reads: Q25 trimming with fastp, MiXCR clone assembly, productive beta chains retained. Each CDR3 protein gets just one entry, which takes the most common genes and DNA from the rows behind it. What appears here as the V and J calls and clone size reflects TCRdb's work, not the paper's. In all, the sample holds about 25,000 distinct CDR3 sequences, and 4.8% of those were seen once. Jointly, the top ten make up 5% to 7.5% of the sample.

This was a case-control study nested in a cohort of healthcare workers in London, UK, who had nasopharyngeal swab PCR tests and blood samples taken every week. Healthcare workers were enrolled in the week of the UK lockdown, from 23 to 31 March 2020, and were followed every week for up to roughly 15 weeks. From the cysteine up to the phenylalanine, the CDR3 has a length of 15 residues. Here the CDR3 DNA is all that survives: 45 bases in frame from base 1. The germline V gene specifies LGHNA as CDR1 and YNFKEQ as CDR2. Relative to germline, V is 4 bases shorter and J is 5 bases shorter, with 17 bases between their ends. Turning to this clonotype: No cognate antigen has been identified for it. Base qualities are not at hand, and no much larger clone is one base apart.

On the study overall, not on this receptor specifically: VDJdb matching was skewed toward anti-spike CD8 responses, so virus-specific expansions were likely underestimated and private and CD4 specificities were missed.

Rearrangement joined TRBV4-2 to TRBJ1-1, with a tentative D gene TRBD1 over 5 matching bases. The specimen sequenced was whole blood. The source is an adult who was a healthcare worker with PCR-confirmed SARS-CoV-2 infection or an uninfected control (not recorded which). The CDR3 has the sequence CASSLQVGGSTEAFF. The DNA reads TGTGCCAGCAGCCTTCAAGTGGGGGGGTCTACTGAAGCTTTCTTT.